The 21 T cell receptor beta chains listed next were all sequenced from one sample in a study of T cell changes during pregnancy in multiple sclerosis. Clones were read by immunoSEQ multiplex PCR, and TCRdb kept only the in-frame ones, dropping some. The sample shows some 94,000 clones, roughly 90% of them seen only once. The starting material was peripheral blood, obtained in the first trimester of pregnancy. The source is a female donor with multiple sclerosis, enrolled in a pregnancy study.

This chain joins TRBV28 and TRBJ2-7; possible D gene TRBD2, 5 bases. The V gene lost 6 bases and the J gene lost 4 bases, with 22 bases spanning the gap. The germline V gene has CDR1 MDHEN and CDR2 SYDVKM. The CDR3 covers 16 residues. The CDR3 reads CASSLRGLTVGYEQYF. The CDR3 nucleotides are TGTGCCAGCAGCCTGCGAGGACTTACCGTAGGTTACGAGCAGTACTTC.

This rearrangement joins TRBV5-1 to TRBJ1-5; D is ambiguous. Germline assignment: CDR1 SGHRS and CDR2 YFSETQ. There are 14 residues in the CDR3. Trimming cost V 4 bases and J 7 bases, with 15 bases left between them. CDR3 amino acids: CASSPAGLPQPQHF. The CDR3 DNA is TGCGCCAGCAGCCCCGCGGGTCTTCCCCAGCCCCAGCATTTT. Using reference TRBV5-1 and TRBJ1-5 for the parts outside the CDR3, the full variable domain is KAGVTQTPRYLIKTRGQQVTLSCSPISGHRSVSWYQQTPGQGLQFLFEYFSETQRNKGNFPGRFSGRQFSNSRSEMNVSTLELGDSALYLCASSPAGLPQPQHFGDGTRLSIL.

The V gene is TRBV27, the J gene TRBJ1-2, with D uncertain. V was trimmed by 5 bases and J by 0 bases, leaving 22 bases between them. CDR1 is MNHEY, CDR2 SMNVEV, per germline (reference sequence). CDR3 size: 18 residues. This CDR3 reads CASSPSDRTLASNYGYTF. The CDR3 coding sequence is TGTGCCAGCAGTCCGTCCGACCGGACTTTGGCCTCTAACTATGGCTACACCTTC.

This clone was found once. V is TRBV27 and J is TRBJ2-3; a possible D gene is TRBD1 (6 bases). Germline-derived CDR1 and CDR2 are MNHEY and SMNVEV (reference sequence). Trimming removed 8 bases from V and 0 bases from J, with 18 bases in between. The CDR3 loop spans 16 amino acids. CDR3 in DNA: TGTGCCAGCCGTCTTGGGGGCCTCTCGAGCACAGATACGCAGTATTTT. Its protein product is CASRLGGLSSTDTQYF.

In this sample, this clone turned up many times. The rearrangement uses TRBV7-8 and TRBJ2-7, with TRBD1 as a possible D gene (6 bases). With 10 bases removed from V and 7 bases from J, the gap between germline ends came to 17 bases. This CDR3 is 12 amino acids long. Germline loops: CDR1 SGHVS, CDR2 FQNEAQ. Here the CDR3 reads CATSQGPREQYF. CDR3 nucleotides: TGTGCCACCTCACAGGGCCCTAGAGAGCAGTACTTC.

V and J are TRBV27 and TRBJ2-6, with 10 bases lining up with TRBD2. The CDR3 is 19 residues long. V lost 4 bases and J lost 0; bases outside the gene matches: 9. Germline values: CDR1 MNHEY, CDR2 SMNVEV (reference sequence). The CDR3 DNA reads TGTGCCAGCAGTTCGCCGAGGACTAGCGGAAACTCTGGGGCCAACGTCCTGACTTTC. Its protein is CASSSPRTSGNSGANVLTF.

This clone was recorded only once. V usage is TRBV5-4 and J usage is TRBJ2-5; maybe TRBD1 (5 bases). This CDR3 contains 12 residues. V gave up 1 base and J gave up 4 bases, with 5 bases separating them. Germline-derived CDR1 and CDR2 are SGHNT and YYREEE (reference sequence). This CDR3 is CASSLRGETQYF. The CDR3 DNA reads TGTGCCAGCAGCTTGAGGGGAGAGACCCAGTACTTC.

The count of this clone is one. The J gene is TRBJ2-5, the V gene TRBV5-1; 7 bases match TRBD2. This CDR3 is built from 16 residues. Per the germline V gene, CDR1 is SGHRS and CDR2 is YFSETQ. V was clipped by 3 bases and J by 0 bases; unmatched bases: 8. CDR3 loop: CASSYTLAEYQETQYF. In nucleotides, the CDR3 is TGCGCCAGCAGCTATACTCTAGCGGAGTACCAAGAGACCCAGTACTTC.

The rearrangement links TRBV29-1 to TRBJ2-3; a possible D gene is TRBD2 (6 bases). V lost 4 bases and J lost 4, with 12 bases in between. Germline lookup yields CDR1 SQVTM and CDR2 ANQGSEA. The CDR3 has 13 amino acids. CDR3 protein: CSVVFRGSDTQYF. CDR3 nucleotides: TGCAGCGTTGTGTTCCGGGGGTCAGATACGCAGTATTTT.

This clone was detected once. The chain couples TRBV19 to TRBJ2-5, with 7 positions matching TRBD1. There are 16 residues in the CDR3. Germline CDR1 and CDR2: LNHDA and SQIVND (reference sequence). V trimming: 3 bases; J trimming: 5 bases; junction bases outside the gene matches: 12. CDR3: CASSMRRGGLGETQYF. The CDR3 DNA reads as TGTGCCAGTAGTATGCGCCGAGGGGGCCTTGGGGAGACCCAGTACTTC.

V is TRBV18 and J is TRBJ2-6; TRBD1 aligns across 9 bases. Germline CDR1 KGHSH, CDR2 LQKENI. V was pared by 5 bases and J by 2 bases, with 7 bases of the junction left unmatched. CDR3 length: 17 amino acids. CDR3 protein: CASSSGTGFTGANVLTF. Here the CDR3 DNA reads TGTGCCAGCTCATCCGGGACAGGGTTCACTGGGGCCAACGTCCTGACTTTC.

The chain links TRBV20-1 to TRBJ1-2; D may be TRBD1 (5 bases). The CDR3 sequence is 11 residues long. Looked up from germline, CDR1 is DFQATT and CDR2 is SNEGSKA (reference sequence). CDR3 DNA sequence: TGCAGCGCATCGGGGGTTCATGGCTACACCTTC. It is translated as CSASGVHGYTF.

V usage is TRBV19 and J usage is TRBJ2-1; a possible D gene is TRBD2 (6 bases). V was shortened by 3 bases and J by 0 bases, with 15 bases between the two germline ends. Germline-derived CDR1 and CDR2 are LNHDA and SQIVND (reference sequence). CDR3 length: 17 residues. This CDR3 is CASSISALAISYNEQFF. The CDR3 nucleotides read TGTGCCAGTAGTATTTCGGCACTAGCAATCTCCTACAATGAGCAGTTCTTC.

V and J are TRBV19 and TRBJ1-5; D possibly corresponds to TRBD1 (5 bases). The V end was cut by 6 bases, the J end by 7 bases, with 19 bases between. The CDR3 consists of 15 residues. Germline CDR1 reads LNHDA; CDR2 reads SQIVND (reference sequence). The CDR3 DNA reads as TGTGCCAGTAGGCCAGAGCAGGGAGGTTCGCAGCCCCAGCATTTT. Encoded protein: CASRPEQGGSQPQHF.

The CDR3 sequence: CASSREANTDTQYF. In DNA form, the CDR3 reads TGTGCCAGCAGTCGGGAGGCCAACACAGATACGCAGTATTTT. The chain has TRBV5-6 and TRBJ2-3, with 7 bases matching TRBD2. V was clipped by 5 bases and J by 2 bases; unmatched bases: 5. The CDR3 has 14 amino acids. Per the germline V gene, CDR1 is SGHDT and CDR2 is YYEEEE. The variable domain in full, with the rest retrieved from reference TRBV5-6 and TRBJ2-3, is DAGVTQSPTHLIKTRGQQVTLRCSPKSGHDTVSWYQQALGQGPQFIFQYYEEEERQRGNFPDRFSGHQFPNYSSELNVNALLLGDSALYLCASSREANTDTQYFGPGTRLTVL.

The J gene is TRBJ2-7, the V gene TRBV20-1, with D hard to call. This CDR3 spans 10 amino acids. Germline lookup yields CDR1 DFQATT and CDR2 SNEGSKA (reference sequence). V shed 4 bases and J shed 7 bases, with 8 bases lying between them. This CDR3 reads CSAISVEQYF. The CDR3 DNA reads TGCAGTGCTATATCTGTTGAGCAGTACTTC.

The chain links TRBV30 to TRBJ1-5, with 11 nucleotides matching TRBD1. Germline loops: CDR1 GTSNPN, CDR2 SVGIG (reference sequence). CDR3 size: 16 residues. V dropped 1 base and J dropped 6; count of bases not matched to a gene: 8. CDR3 DNA: TGTGCCTGGAGTGCCGGGCGGGACAGGGGGGCTCAGCCCCAGCATTTT. Protein product: CAWSAGRDRGAQPQHF.

The V call is TRBV5-4, the J call TRBJ1-1; perhaps TRBD1 as D (6 bases). With 4 bases removed from V and 1 base from J, the gap between germline ends came to 20 bases. The CDR3 is 17 amino acids. The germline V gene encodes CDR1 SGHNT and CDR2 YYREEE (reference sequence). CDR3 coding DNA: TGTGCCAGCAGCCCAGAGCTCCACAGGGCCTCGAACACTGAAGCTTTCTTT. Its protein is CASSPELHRASNTEAFF. Combining the CDR3 with reference TRBV5-4 and TRBJ1-1 gives the whole variable domain ETGVTQSPTHLIKTRGQQVTLRCSSQSGHNTVSWYQQALGQGPQFIFQYYREEENGRGNFPPRFSGLQFPNYSSELNVNALELDDSALYLCASSPELHRASNTEAFFGQGTRLTVV.

The chain is built from TRBV30 and TRBJ2-3, with 7 bases identical to TRBD1. The V gene's germline CDR1 is GTSNPN and CDR2 SVGIG (reference sequence). V shed 8 bases, J shed 1 base, and the junction held 6 bases outside the gene matches. The CDR3 has 13 residues. DNA of the CDR3: TGTGCCCCCGGGACAGCACGCACAGATACGCAGTATTTT. It encodes CAPGTARTDTQYF.

The rearrangement uses TRBV5-4 and TRBJ1-4, with a possible D match to TRBD1 (6 bases). The V and J ends lost 5 bases and 2 bases respectively, with 13 bases between them. Germline-derived CDR1 and CDR2 are SGHNT and YYREEE (reference sequence). There are 15 residues in the CDR3. The CDR3 region has the DNA TGTGCCAGCAGGGACGACAGGACTACTAATGAAAAACTGTTTTTT. Protein product: CASRDDRTTNEKLFF.

This chain joins TRBV5-6 and TRBJ1-2; TRBD1 agrees at 7 bases. This CDR3 is built from 15 residues. Trimming cost V 1 base and J 3 bases; bases outside gene matches: 6. Germline CDR1 and CDR2: SGHDT and YYEEEE. The CDR3 here is CASSLSGQTHYGYTF. The DNA of the CDR3 is TGTGCCAGCAGCTTGTCGGGACAGACTCACTATGGCTACACCTTC.